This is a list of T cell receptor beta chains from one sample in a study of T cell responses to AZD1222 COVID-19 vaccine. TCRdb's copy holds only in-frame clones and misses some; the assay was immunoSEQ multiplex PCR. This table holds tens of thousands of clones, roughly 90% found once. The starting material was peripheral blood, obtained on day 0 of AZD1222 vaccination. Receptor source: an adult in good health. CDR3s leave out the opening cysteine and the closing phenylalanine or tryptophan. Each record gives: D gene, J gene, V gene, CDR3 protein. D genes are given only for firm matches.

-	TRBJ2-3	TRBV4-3	ASSQNGVGDTQY
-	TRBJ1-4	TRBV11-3	ASSLTPTEKLF
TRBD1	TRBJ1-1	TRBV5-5	ASSRRGQGNTEAF
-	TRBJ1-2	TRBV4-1	ASSQDGRGPVT
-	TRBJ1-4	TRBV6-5	AIRNPQWGEKLF
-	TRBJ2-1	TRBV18	ASSPSPMAEQF
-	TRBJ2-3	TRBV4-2	ATTVRGPHADTQY
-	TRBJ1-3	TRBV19	ACSGPLSGNTIY
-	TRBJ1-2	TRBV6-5	ASSPGTSNYGYT
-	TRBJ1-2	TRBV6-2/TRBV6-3	ASSDPTATNYGYT
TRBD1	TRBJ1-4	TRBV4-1	ASRPPGQGNEKLF
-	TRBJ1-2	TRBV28	ASSSTETNYGYT
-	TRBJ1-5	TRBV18	ASSPNRGGGNQPQH
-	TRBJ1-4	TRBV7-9	ASSLAGATNEKLF
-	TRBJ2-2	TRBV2	ASSEGQNTGELF
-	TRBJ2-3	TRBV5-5	ASSLPPSGTSTDTQY
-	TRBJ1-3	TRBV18	ASSPEGSSGNTIY
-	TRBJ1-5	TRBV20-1	SASQGSQPQH
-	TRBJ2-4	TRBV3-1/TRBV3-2	ASSQTETLAKNIQY
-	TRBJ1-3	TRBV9	ASSVGGPRTAGNTIY
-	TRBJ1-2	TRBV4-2	ASSQGGVNYGYT
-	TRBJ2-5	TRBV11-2	ASSLGQGETQY
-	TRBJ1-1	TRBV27	ASAVGASTEAF
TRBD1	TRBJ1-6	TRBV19	ASSITGQGTSPLH
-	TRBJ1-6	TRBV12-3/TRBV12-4	ASSSDYSPLH
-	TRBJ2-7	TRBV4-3	ASSQDLGSYEQY
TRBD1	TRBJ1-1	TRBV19	ASSTGTGWNTEAF
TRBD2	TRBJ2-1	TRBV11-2	ASSPRASGGDNEQF
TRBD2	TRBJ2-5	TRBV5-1	ASSLGIAGGQETQY
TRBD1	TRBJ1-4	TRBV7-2	ANIQGAPGGANEKLF
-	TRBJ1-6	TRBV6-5	AIALNYNSPLH
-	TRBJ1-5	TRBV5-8	ASMGSNQPQH
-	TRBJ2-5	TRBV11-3	ASSLGYMGQGSQETQY
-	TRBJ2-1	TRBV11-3	ASSLEQTGEQF
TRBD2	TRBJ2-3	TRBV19	ASSTSGGGTDTQY
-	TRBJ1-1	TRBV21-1	ASSIQMTEAF
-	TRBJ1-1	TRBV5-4	ASSLEGGLGAEAF
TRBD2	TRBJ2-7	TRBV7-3	ASSLGGTSNEQY
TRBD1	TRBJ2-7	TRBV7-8	ASSLGTGDEQY
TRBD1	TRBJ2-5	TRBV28	ASSSPDREETQY
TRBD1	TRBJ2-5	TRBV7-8	ASSRDRRETQY
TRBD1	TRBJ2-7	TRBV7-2	ASSSTGASYEQY
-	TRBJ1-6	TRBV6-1	ASSESSSYNSPLH
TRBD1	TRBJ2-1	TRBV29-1	SVEGDRGEQF
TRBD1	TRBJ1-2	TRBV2	ASKRTGENGYT
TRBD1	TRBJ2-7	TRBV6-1	ASGGTGGEQY
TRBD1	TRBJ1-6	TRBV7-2	ASSVDRASPLH
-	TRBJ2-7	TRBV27	ASSIYTRHNEQY
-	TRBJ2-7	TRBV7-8	ASSLGLDYEQY
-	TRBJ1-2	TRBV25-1	ASTSDRGDYGYT